A selection of T cell receptor beta chains follows, all from one sample in a study of T-cell memory formation after mild COVID-19. TCRdb independently ran MiXCR on the 5' RACE reads; one entry per CDR3 protein. The sample records roughly 160,000 distinct CDR3 sequences, over 10% being singletons. Sequenced material: PBMCs or a T cell subset sorted from them (not recorded which). The receptors come from a man aged 18 to 30 who had mild COVID-19 (a few samples of this study predate the infection). Cell type and time point are not known. Each CDR3 is given with its conserved first and last residue. The D gene is left open where the match is weak. The size of a clone is reported for some rows only, either as once, few or many, or as a class for expanded clones.

abundance,len,v_gene,j_gene,d_gene,CDR3aa,CDR3nt
few,14,TRBV29-1,TRBJ2-5,-,CSATPRVEQETQYF,TGCAGCGCTACGCCGCGGGTCGAGCAAGAGACCCAGTACTTC
-,13,TRBV30,TRBJ1-2,-,CAWSVNSPYGYTF,TGTGCCTGGAGTGTAAACTCCCCCTATGGCTACACCTTC
-,15,TRBV4-3,TRBJ1-2,-,CASSQDLRGDGGYTF,TGCGCCAGCAGCCAAGATCTTCGCGGAGATGGTGGCTACACCTTC
few,14,TRBV12-3/TRBV12-4,TRBJ2-2,TRBD1,CASGNRGGIGELFF,TGTGCCAGCGGAAACAGGGGTGGTATCGGGGAGCTGTTTTTT
-,12,TRBV2,TRBJ2-1,-,CASSEGSRRGFF,TGTGCCAGCAGTGAAGGCAGCAGGCGAGGGTTCTTC
few,11,TRBV30,TRBJ2-1,-,CAWSGRSEQFF,TGTGCCTGGAGTGGAAGGTCCGAGCAGTTCTTC
-,16,TRBV4-2,TRBJ2-7,TRBD2,CASSQVGAGGLDEQYF,TGTGCCAGCAGCCAAGTGGGGGCGGGGGGCTTGGACGAGCAGTACTTC
-,15,TRBV6-2/TRBV6-3,TRBJ2-3,-,CASSYSSDSTDTQYF,TGTGCCAGCAGTTACTCGAGCGACAGCACAGATACGCAGTATTTT
-,14,TRBV6-2/TRBV6-3,TRBJ2-3,TRBD2,CASLTSGGTDTQYF,TGTGCCAGCCTGACTAGCGGGGGCACAGATACGCAGTATTTT
-,13,TRBV2,TRBJ1-2,TRBD1,CASSETGGVGYTF,TGTGCCAGCAGTGAAACAGGGGGCGTCGGCTACACCTTC
few,13,TRBV24-1,TRBJ2-3,TRBD1,CATGTGSTDTQYF,TGTGCCACCGGGACAGGGTCCACAGATACGCAGTATTTT
-,16,TRBV9,TRBJ2-5,-,CASSVSAARGQETQYF,TGTGCCAGCAGCGTTTCTGCAGCGAGGGGCCAAGAGACCCAGTACTTC
few,13,TRBV20-1,TRBJ1-2,-,CSASEQGYYGYTF,TGCAGTGCTAGTGAACAGGGTTATTATGGCTACACCTTC
many,14,TRBV7-7,TRBJ2-5,-,CASSLGRTQETQYF,TGTGCCAGCAGCTTAGGCAGGACCCAAGAGACCCAGTACTTC
few,16,TRBV6-5,TRBJ2-5,TRBD1,CASRSGTGGPEETQYF,TGTGCCAGCAGGTCCGGGACAGGGGGGCCCGAAGAGACCCAGTACTTC
few,12,TRBV7-2,TRBJ1-1,-,CASSLGPRQAFF,TGTGCCAGCAGCTTAGGGCCAAGGCAAGCTTTCTTT
-,11,TRBV12-3/TRBV12-4,TRBJ1-2,-,CASSAGYGYTF,TGTGCCAGCAGTGCAGGCTATGGCTACACCTTC
-,14,TRBV20-1,TRBJ1-3,-,CSAPPTGTSGTIYF,TGCAGTGCCCCCCCAACAGGGACCTCAGGAACCATATATTTT
-,12,TRBV12-3/TRBV12-4,TRBJ2-1,-,CASNVNYNEQFF,TGTGCCAGCAATGTTAACTACAATGAGCAGTTCTTC
-,15,TRBV20-1,TRBJ1-5,-,CSASGATGLGQPQHF,TGCAGTGCCTCGGGGGCCACAGGATTGGGTCAGCCCCAGCATTTT
many,14,TRBV7-2,TRBJ1-1,-,CASRIITGYTEAFF,TGTGCCAGCCGCATAATTACAGGGTACACTGAAGCTTTCTTT
-,17,TRBV4-1,TRBJ2-2,-,CASSQEIRWTGTGELFF,TGCGCCAGCAGCCAAGAGATCCGCTGGACGGGCACCGGGGAGCTGTTTTTT
many,10,TRBV12-3/TRBV12-4,TRBJ2-1,-,CASSDNEQFF,TGTGCCAGCAGCGACAATGAGCAGTTCTTC
-,14,TRBV5-1,TRBJ1-2,TRBD1,CASSFEGADYGYTF,TGCGCCAGCAGCTTTGAGGGGGCCGACTATGGCTACACCTTC
few,16,TRBV9,TRBJ2-1,-,CASSTSPRGAGNEQFF,TGTGCCAGCAGCACCAGTCCACGGGGGGCGGGGAATGAGCAGTTCTTC